One sample yielded the 18 T cell receptor beta chains listed below, sequenced in a study of cytomegalovirus exposure and HLA in healthy donors. Method: immunoSEQ multiplex PCR; TCRdb's copy keeps in-frame clones and lacks some. The sample includes some 310,000 clones, 70% to 90% of them seen just once. Input material: PBMCs. The source is a man aged 25-45 years in good health and CMV-seronegative.

The genes are TRBV4-1 and TRBJ2-2, with D uncertain. This CDR3 region has 17 residues. Germline V CDR1 and CDR2: MGHRA, YSYEKL. V gave up 2 bases and J gave up 7 bases, with 20 bases separating them. The CDR3 loop reads CASSQNPFGYLHGELFF. CDR3 nucleotide sequence: TGCGCCAGCAGCCAAAACCCCTTCGGGTATTTACACGGGGAGCTGTTTTTT.

This clone was seen more than once but under ten times. CDR3 loop: CASSEGQGLYGYTF. CDR3 in DNA: TGTGCCAGCAGCGAGGGACAGGGGCTCTATGGCTACACCTTC. The V call is TRBV7-2, the J call TRBJ1-2, with TRBD1 matching 10 bases. Per germline, CDR1 SGHTA and CDR2 FQGNSA. The junction had 4 bases not matched to a gene; V was cut back by 5 bases and J by 4 bases. The CDR3 has 14 amino acids. Based on the CDR3 plus reference TRBV7-2 and TRBJ1-2, the full variable domain is GAGVSQSPSNKVTEKGKDVELRCDPISGHTALYWYRQSLGQGLEFLIYFQGNSAPDKSGLPSDRFSAERTGGSVSTLTIQRTQQEDSAVYLCASSEGQGLYGYTFGSGTRLTVV.

The chain links TRBV30 to TRBJ1-1, with D possibly being TRBD1 (5 bases). The germline V gene has CDR1 GTSNPN and CDR2 SVGIG (reference sequence). This CDR3 is 15 amino acids long. V was cut by 4 bases and J by 1 base, with 16 bases left in between. As DNA, the CDR3 is TGTGCCTGGACAGGGAATTTAGTATCGAACACTGAAGCTTTCTTT. Its translation is CAWTGNLVSNTEAFF.

This sequence joins TRBV18 and TRBJ2-1; TRBD2 agrees at 8 bases. CDR3 length: 15 residues. The germline gives CDR1 KGHSH, CDR2 LQKENI. Trimming at V came to 3 bases and at J to 0 bases, leaving 1 base not matched to a gene. The CDR3 here is CASSPSGGSYNEQFF. The CDR3 region has the DNA TGTGCCAGCTCACCGAGCGGGGGCTCCTACAATGAGCAGTTCTTC.

V usage is TRBV2 and J usage is TRBJ1-2, with TRBD1 as a possible D gene (5 bases). This CDR3 comprises 14 residues. Looked up from germline, CDR1 is SNHLY and CDR2 is FYNNEI. Trimming cost V 6 bases and J 2 bases, with 13 bases left between them. DNA for the CDR3: TGTGCCAGCAGCGCGGGGGTTCTCAACTATGGCTACACCTTC. Its protein is CASSAGVLNYGYTF. Supplemented by reference TRBV2 and TRBJ1-2, the full variable domain reads EPEVTQTPSHQVTQMGQEVILRCVPISNHLYFYWYRQILGQKVEFLVSFYNNEISEKSEIFDDQFSVERPDGSNFTLKIRSTKLEDSAMYFCASSAGVLNYGYTFGSGTRLTVV.

The CDR3 reads CASSVRPGLAHTGELFF. CDR3 in DNA: TGTGCCAGCAGCGTAAGGCCCGGACTAGCTCACACCGGGGAGCTGTTTTTT. The chain joins TRBV9 to TRBJ2-2, with TRBD2 matching 8 bases. The CDR3 is 17 amino acids. Germline V lookup: CDR1 SGDLS, CDR2 YYNGEE. The V and J ends lost 1 base and 3 bases, in that order; junction bases with no gene match: 8.

V gene TRBV6-5 combines with J gene TRBJ2-7; no reliable D call. This CDR3 is 13 amino acids long. Germline CDR1 reads MNHEY; CDR2 reads SVGAGI. V was cut by 0 bases and J by 3 bases, with 6 bases left in between. CDR3 sequence reads: CASSYSLSYEQYF. The CDR3 DNA is TGTGCCAGCAGTTACTCGCTCAGCTACGAGCAGTACTTC.

The chain combines TRBV7-9 with TRBJ2-7; no firm D call. Germline CDR1 reads SEHNR; CDR2 reads FQNEAQ (reference sequence). The V gene lost 1 base and the J gene lost 1 base, with 11 bases spanning the gap. This CDR3 contains 15 residues. The DNA of the CDR3 is TGTGCCAGCAGCTTAGGTTTCGAGCAATCCTACGAGCAGTACTTC. It translates to CASSLGFEQSYEQYF.

The sample holds one count of this clone. The gene calls are TRBV7-6 and TRBJ1-6; possibly TRBD1 for D (6 bases). V was cut by 1 base and J by 6 bases, with 13 bases left in between. The CDR3 is 16 amino acids. Germline lookup yields CDR1 SGHVS and CDR2 FNYEAQ. The chain's CDR3 is CASSLGTTGTNSPLHF. The DNA of the CDR3 is TGTGCCAGCAGCTTAGGGACCACAGGGACTAATTCACCCCTCCACTTT.

This chain joins TRBV7-8 and TRBJ2-1; D is possibly TRBD1 (6 bases). The V end was cut by 5 bases, the J end by 3 bases, with 11 bases between. The CDR3 is 14 amino acids. Germline V gene lookup returns CDR1 SGHVS and CDR2 FQNEAQ. The CDR3 DNA reads as TGTGCCAGCAGCCTCGGACAGTTCTACAATGAGCAGTTCTTC. This translates into CASSLGQFYNEQFF.

The V gene is TRBV6-5, the J gene TRBJ1-2; D unclear. V lost 2 bases to trimming and J lost 1 base, with 11 bases between them. CDR1 is MNHEY and CDR2 is SVGAGI in the germline V gene. The length of the CDR3 is 15 residues. The CDR3 bases are TGTGCCAGCAGTTACGATAAAGAGATTAACTATGGCTACACCTTC. This translates into CASSYDKEINYGYTF.

The chain has TRBV29-1 and TRBJ2-7; D is unclear. The V and J ends lost 4 bases and 4 bases respectively, with 11 bases between them. Looked up from germline, CDR1 is SQVTM and CDR2 is ANQGSEA. This CDR3 contains 12 residues. The CDR3 DNA sequence: TGCAGCGTTGGAATAGTACCTTACGAGCAGTACTTC. It encodes CSVGIVPYEQYF.

The V gene is TRBV4-1, the J gene TRBJ2-4, with D possibly being TRBD1 (6 bases). Germline loops: CDR1 MGHRA, CDR2 YSYEKL. The CDR3 contains 16 residues. Trimming cost V 4 bases and J 0 bases, with 13 bases left between them. CDR3 DNA: TGCGCCAGCAGCCGTGGGGGCATACAAGCCAAAAACATTCAGTACTTC. Translated, it gives CASSRGGIQAKNIQYF.

The rearrangement links TRBV13 to TRBJ2-7; the match to TRBD1 covers 8 bases. This CDR3 has 16 amino acids. The V gene end was trimmed by 2 bases and the J gene end by 3 bases; junction bases not matched to a gene: 9. Germline loops: CDR1 PRHDT, CDR2 FYEKMQ (reference sequence). The chain's CDR3 is CASSLSSGTGIYEQYF. The CDR3 DNA reads TGTGCCAGCAGCTTAAGCTCTGGGACAGGAATCTACGAGCAGTACTTC. Based on the CDR3 plus reference TRBV13 and TRBJ2-7, the full variable domain is AAGVIQSPRHLIKEKRETATLKCYPIPRHDTVYWYQQGPGQDPQFLISFYEKMQSDKGSIPDRFSAQQFSDYHSELNMSSLELGDSALYFCASSLSSGTGIYEQYFGPGTRLTVT.

This chain links TRBV6-5 with TRBJ2-7, with D possibly matching TRBD2 (5 bases). CDR1 is MNHEY and CDR2 is SVGAGI in the germline V gene. CDR3 length: 14 amino acids. The V end lost 7 bases, the J end lost 5 bases, and 18 bases lay between the germline ends. The CDR3 is CASTERTGSHEQYF. For the CDR3, the DNA is TGTGCCAGCACCGAGAGGACGGGGTCCCACGAGCAGTACTTC.

The genes are TRBV19 and TRBJ1-5; TRBD1 is a possible D gene (5 bases). Germline loops: CDR1 LNHDA, CDR2 SQIVND (reference sequence). V was clipped by 2 bases and J by 0 bases, with 11 bases between them. The CDR3 contains 16 residues. The CDR3 DNA reads as TGTGCCAGTAGTATACCGACAGTCTATAGCAATCAGCCCCAGCATTTT. Translating gives CASSIPTVYSNQPQHF.

This chain joins TRBV6-1 and TRBJ2-6, with TRBD1 as a possible D gene (6 bases). The CDR3 consists of 19 residues. V was clipped by 2 bases and J by 1 base, with 18 bases between them. The germline CDR1 and CDR2 sequences are MNHNS and SASEGT. This CDR3 reads CASSELPLTGFSGANVLTF. CDR3 nucleotides: TGTGCCAGCAGTGAACTCCCGCTCACAGGGTTTTCTGGGGCCAACGTCCTGACTTTC.

The gene calls are TRBV19 and TRBJ1-3; possible D gene TRBD1, 5 bases. The CDR3 sequence is 15 residues long. Deletions cut 2 bases from V and 1 base from J, with 9 bases between. Germline V lookup: CDR1 LNHDA, CDR2 SQIVND (reference sequence). The CDR3 reads CASSITSGSGNTIYF. For the CDR3, the DNA is TGTGCCAGTAGTATAACTTCAGGGTCTGGAAACACCATATATTTT.